What follows are 3 T cell receptor beta chains derived from one specimen sequenced in a study of T cell responses to AZD1222 COVID-19 vaccine. Produced via immunoSEQ multiplex PCR; TCRdb's table is partial and in-frame only. The table includes 130,000 to 150,000 clones, roughly 86% detected once. This specimen was peripheral blood, taken 28 days after the second AZD1222 dose. These receptor sequences come from an adult who received the AZD1222 COVID-19 vaccine.

This rearrangement joins TRBV7-8 to TRBJ1-3; no clear D. The V end lost 5 bases, the J end lost 6 bases, and 11 bases lay between the germline ends. Germline CDR1 reads SGHVS; CDR2 reads FQNEAQ. This CDR3 spans 13 amino acids. The DNA of the CDR3 is TGTGCCAGCAGCCTCCGGGAGACAAACACCATATATTTT. Amino acid sequence: CASSLRETNTIYF.

The rearrangement uses TRBV15 and TRBJ2-1; D is unclear. Trimming removed 3 bases at V and 9 bases at J, with 9 bases between. CDR1 LNHNV and CDR2 YYDKDF come from the germline V gene (reference sequence). CDR3 length: 12 amino acids. The CDR3 nucleotides are TGTGCCACCAGCAGCAAAGGTAGTGAGCAGTTCTTC. Amino acids: CATSSKGSEQFF.

The chain uses TRBV6-4 and TRBJ1-1, with D possibly matching TRBD1 (6 bases). Germline V gene lookup returns CDR1 MRHNA and CDR2 SNTAGT. V lost 7 bases and J 1 base, leaving 13 bases between the germline ends. There are 14 residues in the CDR3. CDR3 region: CASMPGERNTEAFF. DNA for the CDR3: TGTGCCAGCATGCCAGGGGAAAGGAACACTGAAGCTTTCTTT.